A selection of T cell receptor beta chains follows, all from one sample in a study of blood T cell repertoires in COVID-19. Method: immunoSEQ multiplex PCR; TCRdb's copy keeps in-frame clones and lacks some. The sample holds around 140,000 clones, approximately 88% seen once. Sequenced material: peripheral blood. These receptor sequences come from a woman of 80 years or more with acute or convalescent COVID-19. Both conserved end residues are part of each CDR3. D genes are given only for firm matches. Expanded clones get a size class; other rows say once, few or many, or leave the size out.

clone_size,j_call,cdr3_length,d_call,v_call,cdr3_nt,cdr3_aa
-,TRBJ1-6,15,TRBD1,TRBV9,TGTGCCAGCAGCGCCGGGACAGGTTATAATTCACCCCTCCACTTT,CASSAGTGYNSPLHF
-,TRBJ1-2,15,-,TRBV6-5,TGTGCCAGCAGTTACTCGGAGGGGAGTTTGAATGGCTACACCTTC,CASSYSEGSLNGYTF
-,TRBJ2-1,11,-,TRBV7-2,TGTGCCAGCAGCTTAGGGATTCAGGAGTTCTTC,CASSLGIQEFF
-,TRBJ2-1,16,TRBD2,TRBV7-8,TGTGCCAGCAGCTTTAGCGGGAGGGGGTCCTACAATGAGCAGTTCTTC,CASSFSGRGSYNEQFF
-,TRBJ1-3,15,-,TRBV5-1,TGCGCCAGCAGCTTGGGGACAGACTCTGGAAACACCATATATTTT,CASSLGTDSGNTIYF
-,TRBJ2-7,13,TRBD1,TRBV7-2,TGTGCCAGCAGCTCTGACAGGGGGTACGAGCAGTACTTC,CASSSDRGYEQYF
-,TRBJ2-5,14,-,TRBV6-2/TRBV6-3,TGTGCCAGCAGTTGGGAGCGGTCAGGAGAGACCCAGTACTTC,CASSWERSGETQYF
-,TRBJ1-1,14,-,TRBV15,TGTGCCACCAGCAGAGATCGAGGGCCGCCTGAAGCTTTCTTT,CATSRDRGPPEAFF
-,TRBJ1-2,15,-,TRBV6-5,TGTGCCAGCAGTTACGGGGTGACAGCTAACTATGGCTACACCTTC,CASSYGVTANYGYTF
-,TRBJ1-4,14,-,TRBV19,TGTGCCAGTAGAGGACACGCGGGGAATGAAAAACTGTTTTTT,CASRGHAGNEKLFF
-,TRBJ1-1,15,-,TRBV9,TGTGCCAGCAGCCCCTCCGGAGGATTGAACACTGAAGCTTTCTTT,CASSPSGGLNTEAFF
-,TRBJ1-1,15,TRBD1,TRBV5-8,TGTGCCAGCAGCTGGCAGCCAGGGGGTGACACTGAAGCTTTCTTT,CASSWQPGGDTEAFF
-,TRBJ2-5,14,-,TRBV7-9,TGTGCCAGCAGCTTAGCGGCGGTCCAAGAGACCCAGTACTTC,CASSLAAVQETQYF
-,TRBJ2-7,16,-,TRBV21-1,TGTGCCAGCACCTCTGCCTGGCGCGGGGGTCCCTACGAGCAGTACTTC,CASTSAWRGGPYEQYF
-,TRBJ1-4,15,-,TRBV3-1/TRBV3-2,TGTGCCAGCAGCCCCCCGGCGGGGAGGAGGGAAAAACTGTTTTTT,CASSPPAGRREKLFF
once,TRBJ1-5,14,-,TRBV19,TGTGCCAGTAGTGGAAGGGGGAGCAATCAGCCCCAGCATTTT,CASSGRGSNQPQHF
-,TRBJ1-5,15,TRBD1,TRBV4-1,TGCGCCAGCAGCCCACAGACAGGGGTCAATCAGCCCCAGCATTTT,CASSPQTGVNQPQHF
-,TRBJ1-5,16,-,TRBV19,TGTGCCAGTAGTCCAGCCCGGGGGGGTAGCAATCAGCCCCAGCATTTT,CASSPARGGSNQPQHF
-,TRBJ2-5,13,-,TRBV29-1,TGCAGCGTTGAAAGGGCAGGGGGGGAGACCCAGTACTTC,CSVERAGGETQYF
-,TRBJ1-3,13,-,TRBV6-5,TGTGCCAGCAGGAGTTCCTCTGGAAACACCATATATTTT,CASRSSSGNTIYF
-,TRBJ2-1,12,-,TRBV27,TGTGCCAGCAGGAGACTAGTAGGTGAGCAGTTCTTC,CASRRLVGEQFF
-,TRBJ1-2,13,-,TRBV5-6,TGTGCCAGCAACCTGGCGGGGGGATATGGCTACACCTTC,CASNLAGGYGYTF
-,TRBJ1-4,15,TRBD1,TRBV6-5,TGTGCCAGCAGGTCCGACAGGGGGCATCGTGAAAAACTGTTTTTT,CASRSDRGHREKLFF
once,TRBJ2-3,13,-,TRBV10-3,TGTGCCATCAAGCCAGCTAGCGCAGATACGCAGTATTTT,CAIKPASADTQYF
once,TRBJ2-2,14,-,TRBV7-2,TGTGCCAGCAGCTTAGACGGGAACACCGGGGAGCTGTTTTTT,CASSLDGNTGELFF
-,TRBJ1-2,18,TRBD1,TRBV5-6,TGTGCCAGCAGCTTGGGGCGACCGTTGGGACAGGTCCTATATGGCTACACCTTC,CASSLGRPLGQVLYGYTF
-,TRBJ1-1,14,-,TRBV11-2,TGTGCCAGCAGCTTGCAGGTCACGAACACTGAAGCTTTCTTT,CASSLQVTNTEAFF
-,TRBJ2-1,17,TRBD2,TRBV10-3,TGTGCCATCAGTGAGTCTGGGCGGGAGGGTCCCTACAATGAGCAGTTCTTC,CAISESGREGPYNEQFF
-,TRBJ1-5,15,TRBD1,TRBV19,TGTGCCAGTAGTGTGGGACAGGGACGAGCTCAGCCCCAGCATTTT,CASSVGQGRAQPQHF
-,TRBJ2-1,14,-,TRBV4-3,TGCGCCAGCAGCCAAGACACTGGCAGGCTGGAGCAGTTCTTC,CASSQDTGRLEQFF
few,TRBJ2-5,13,-,TRBV5-1,TGCGCCAGCAGGGCAGGAATGCAAGAGACCCAGTACTTC,CASRAGMQETQYF
-,TRBJ2-1,15,TRBD1,TRBV4-2,TGTGCCAGCAGCCAGGCCTCGACAGGGATCAGTGAGCAGTTCTTC,CASSQASTGISEQFF
-,TRBJ2-1,14,-,TRBV5-8,TGTGCCAGCAGCCTGGCAGGGGTTCGTAGTGAGCAGTTCTTC,CASSLAGVRSEQFF
once,TRBJ2-7,16,TRBD1,TRBV19,TGTGCCAGTAGTCCCCGGGCCGGGACAGGGAGAGGCGAGCAGTACTTC,CASSPRAGTGRGEQYF
-,TRBJ1-4,14,TRBD1,TRBV4-3,TGCGCCAGCAGCCGAAAACAGGGGGTTGAAAAACTGTTTTTT,CASSRKQGVEKLFF
-,TRBJ1-2,15,-,TRBV3-1/TRBV3-2,TGTGCCAGCAGCCATTCGCAGCAGGGGCCCTATGGCTACACCTTC,CASSHSQQGPYGYTF
few,TRBJ1-1,15,-,TRBV12-5,TGTGCTAGTGGTTTGGTAATAACCGGGGGCACTGAAGCTTTCTTT,CASGLVITGGTEAFF
few,TRBJ2-7,16,TRBD1,TRBV6-5,TGTGCCAGCAGTTACTCAGTGGGGACAGGGGCCTACGAGCAGTACTTC,CASSYSVGTGAYEQYF
-,TRBJ2-3,12,-,TRBV30,TGTGCCTGGAGGTTCTCCACAGATACGCAGTATTTT,CAWRFSTDTQYF
-,TRBJ1-1,16,-,TRBV4-3,TGCGCCCGCCGCCAAGGGGGGGGAAGGGGGAACACTGAAGCTTTCTTT,CARRQGGGRGNTEAFF
many,TRBJ1-2,14,-,TRBV3-1/TRBV3-2,TGTGCCAGCAGTCCAAGGTCAGGGAACTATGGCTACACCTTC,CASSPRSGNYGYTF
-,TRBJ1-1,14,TRBD1,TRBV19,TGTGCCAGTAGTCGAGGGACAGGATACACTGAAGCTTTCTTT,CASSRGTGYTEAFF
few,TRBJ1-1,13,TRBD1,TRBV18,TGTGCCAGCTCACGACAGGGAGACACTGAAGCTTTCTTT,CASSRQGDTEAFF
-,TRBJ2-7,16,TRBD1,TRBV7-9,TGTGCCAGCAGCTTCCAGGGGGAATGGCGCTCCTACGAGCAGTACTTC,CASSFQGEWRSYEQYF
-,TRBJ2-5,14,-,TRBV6-2/TRBV6-3,TGTGCCAGCAGTTATAATTGGCTGGGCGAGACCCAGTACTTC,CASSYNWLGETQYF
-,TRBJ1-5,13,-,TRBV12-3/TRBV12-4,TGTGCCAGCAGTTCTGGTTGGGGCCAGCCCCAGCATTTT,CASSSGWGQPQHF
few,TRBJ1-5,16,-,TRBV6-2/TRBV6-3,TGTGCCAGCAGTTACCCCGTACGGAGAGACAATCAGCCCCAGCATTTT,CASSYPVRRDNQPQHF
-,TRBJ2-2,16,TRBD1,TRBV14,TGTGCCAGCAGCCAACTCGAACAGGGGGCCCGCGGGGAGCTGTTTTTT,CASSQLEQGARGELFF
-,TRBJ2-7,14,TRBD1,TRBV5-4,TGTGCCAGCAGAACGGACAGGGGATCCTACGAGCAGTACTTC,CASRTDRGSYEQYF
-,TRBJ1-2,16,-,TRBV7-2,TGTGCCAGCAGCTTAGGTTGGCGACAGGCCTATTATGGCTACACCTTC,CASSLGWRQAYYGYTF
-,TRBJ2-7,16,TRBD1,TRBV18,TGTGCCAGCTCCCTCCAAGGGACAGGGCCAGTGAACGAGCAGTACTTC,CASSLQGTGPVNEQYF
few,TRBJ2-3,14,-,TRBV4-3,TGCGCCAGCAGCCCGGGACACGGCACAGATACGCAGTATTTT,CASSPGHGTDTQYF
-,TRBJ2-7,13,-,TRBV11-3,TGTGCCAGCAGCCAGGACTCCATATCCGAGCAGTACTTC,CASSQDSISEQYF